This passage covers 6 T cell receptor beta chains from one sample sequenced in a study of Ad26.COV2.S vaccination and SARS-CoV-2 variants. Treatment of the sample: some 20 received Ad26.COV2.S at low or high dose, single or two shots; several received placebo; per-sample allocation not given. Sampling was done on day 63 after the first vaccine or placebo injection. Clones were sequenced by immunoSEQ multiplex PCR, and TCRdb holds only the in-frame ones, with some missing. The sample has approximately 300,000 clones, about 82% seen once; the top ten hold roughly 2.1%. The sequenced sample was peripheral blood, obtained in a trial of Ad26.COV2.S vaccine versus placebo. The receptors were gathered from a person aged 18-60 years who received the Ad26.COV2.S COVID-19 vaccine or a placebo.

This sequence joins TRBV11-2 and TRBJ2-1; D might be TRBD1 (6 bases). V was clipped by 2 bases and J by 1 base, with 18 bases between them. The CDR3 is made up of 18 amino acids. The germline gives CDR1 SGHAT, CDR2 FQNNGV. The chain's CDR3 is CASSLSFGGYGSYNEQFF. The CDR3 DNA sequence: TGTGCCAGCAGCTTATCCTTTGGGGGCTACGGGTCCTACAATGAGCAGTTCTTC.

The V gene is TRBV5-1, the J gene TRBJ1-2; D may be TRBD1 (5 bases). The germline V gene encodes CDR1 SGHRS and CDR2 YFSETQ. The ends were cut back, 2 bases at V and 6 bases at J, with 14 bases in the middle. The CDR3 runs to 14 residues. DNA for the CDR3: TGCGCCAGCAGCTTCACTAAGGCAGGGAATGGCTACACCTTC. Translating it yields CASSFTKAGNGYTF.

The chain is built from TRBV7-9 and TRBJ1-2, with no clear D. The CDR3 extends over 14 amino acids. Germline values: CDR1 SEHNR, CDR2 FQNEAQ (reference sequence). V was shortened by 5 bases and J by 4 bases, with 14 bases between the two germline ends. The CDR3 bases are TGTGCCAGCAGCCCGGGCAGGCAAACCTATGGCTACACCTTC. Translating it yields CASSPGRQTYGYTF.

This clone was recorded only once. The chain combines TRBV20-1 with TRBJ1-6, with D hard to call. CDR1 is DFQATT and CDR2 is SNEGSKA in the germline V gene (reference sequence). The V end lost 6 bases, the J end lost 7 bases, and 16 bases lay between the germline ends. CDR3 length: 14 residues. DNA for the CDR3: TGCAGTGCCAGTCGTGACTCCAAAAATTCACCCCTCCACTTT. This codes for CSASRDSKNSPLHF.

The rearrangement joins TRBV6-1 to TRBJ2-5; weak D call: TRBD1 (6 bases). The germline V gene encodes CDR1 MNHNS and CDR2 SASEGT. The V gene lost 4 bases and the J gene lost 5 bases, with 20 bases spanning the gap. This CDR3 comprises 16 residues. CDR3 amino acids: CASSVRQVGVGETQYF. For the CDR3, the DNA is TGTGCCAGCAGTGTACGACAGGTTGGGGTGGGGGAGACCCAGTACTTC.

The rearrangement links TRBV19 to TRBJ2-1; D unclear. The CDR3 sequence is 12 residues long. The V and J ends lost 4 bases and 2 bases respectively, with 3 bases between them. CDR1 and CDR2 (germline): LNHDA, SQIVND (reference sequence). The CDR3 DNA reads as TGTGCCAGTAGTACAACCTACAATGAGCAGTTCTTC. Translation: CASSTTYNEQFF.